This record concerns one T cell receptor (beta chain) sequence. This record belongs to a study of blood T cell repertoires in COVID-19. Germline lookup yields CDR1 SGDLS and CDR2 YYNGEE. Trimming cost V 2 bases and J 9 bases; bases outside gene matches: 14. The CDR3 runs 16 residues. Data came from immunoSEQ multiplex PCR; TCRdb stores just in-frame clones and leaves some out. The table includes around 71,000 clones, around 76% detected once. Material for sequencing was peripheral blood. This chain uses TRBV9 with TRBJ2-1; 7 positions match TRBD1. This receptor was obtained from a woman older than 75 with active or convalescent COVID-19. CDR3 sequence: CASSVTTGTDLVEQFF. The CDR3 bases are TGTGCCAGCAGCGTTACCACCGGGACAGATCTTGTTGAGCAGTTCTTC. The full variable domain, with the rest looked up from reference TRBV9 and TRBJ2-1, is DSGVTQTPKHLITATGQRVTLRCSPRSGDLSVYWYQQSLDQGLQFLIQYYNGEERAKGNILERFSAQQFPDLHSELNLSSLELGDSALYFCASSVTTGTDLVEQFFGPGTRLTVL.